The 12 T cell receptor beta chains below all came from one sample that was sequenced in a study of T cell repertoires in cytomegalovirus infection (dated by TCRdb to the late 2010s). These receptors have no identified antigens. The run used an Illumina HiSeq 1500. TCRdb ran its own pipeline on the public reads, namely fastp trimming at Q25 and MiXCR clone calling, and kept in-frame beta chains. Each entry is one CDR3 protein sequence, shown with its most common DNA and genes. The sample data list roughly 700,000 distinct CDR3 sequences, and about 30% of these were observed just once. 15% to 20% of the sample is taken by the ten largest. The sample's treatment or condition label, decoded: in vitro stimulation with specific CMV peptide epitopes to enrich CMV-specific T cells. This material consisted of cultured PBMCs, taken from culture after CMV antigen stimulation. The receptor source for this set is a human donor in good health (CMV status not recorded). Some clones in this sample may be carry-over from other donors' samples.

The chain couples TRBV7-8 to TRBJ1-1, with TRBD1 as a possible D gene (5 bases). Germline V gives CDR1 SGHVS, CDR2 FQNEAQ. Trimming cost V 5 bases and J 9 bases, with 16 bases left between them. The CDR3 extends over 13 amino acids. CDR3 bases: TGTGCCAGCAGCATGGGACCCTCGACCCAAGCTTTCTTT. This gives the protein CASSMGPSTQAFF.

The gene calls are TRBV7-6 and TRBJ2-5; D tentatively fits TRBD1 or TRBD2 (6 bases each). In germline, CDR1 is SGHVS, CDR2 FNYEAQ. CDR3 length: 15 amino acids. V was pared by 2 bases and J by 3 bases, with 13 bases between. This CDR3 reads CASSLLGGGEETQYF. The CDR3, as DNA: TGTGCCAGCAGCTTATTGGGGGGCGGGGAAGAGACCCAGTACTTC.

J is TRBJ2-7 and V is TRBV20-1; D is ambiguous. Trimming removed 5 bases at V and 0 bases at J, with 11 bases between. CDR1 is DFQATT, CDR2 SNEGSKA, per germline (reference sequence). CDR3 length: 13 residues. The CDR3, as DNA: TGCAGTGCTGACTCCCCATACTCCTACGAGCAGTACTTC. Protein: CSADSPYSYEQYF.

This clonotype has ten or more counts. This chain uses TRBV11-2 with TRBJ1-5, with no clear D. Trimming stripped 2 bases from V and 4 bases from J, with 12 bases between. CDR3 length: 15 residues. Germline CDR1 reads SGHAT; CDR2 reads FQNNGV. For the CDR3, the DNA is TGTGCCAGCAGCTTACAGGCAGGATCGAATCAGCCCCAGCATTTT. Its translation is CASSLQAGSNQPQHF.

This chain connects TRBV18 to TRBJ1-2; D unclear. The CDR3 is made up of 13 amino acids. Germline-derived CDR1 and CDR2 are KGHSH and LQKENI. V was cut by 2 bases and J by 4 bases, with 8 bases left in between. The DNA of the CDR3 is TGTGCCAGCTCACCAGTAATGGCCTATGGCTACACCTTC. Residues: CASSPVMAYGYTF.

This clonotype was counted only a few times. The chain combines TRBV20-1 with TRBJ2-1; no reliable D call. This CDR3 contains 15 residues. V was shortened by 1 base and J by 7 bases, with 17 bases between the two germline ends. Per the germline V gene, CDR1 is DFQATT and CDR2 is SNEGSKA (reference sequence). In DNA, the CDR3 is TGCAGTGCTAGAGCCCGAAGGGTGGTTTTGAATGAGCAGTTCTTC. It specifies CSARARRVVLNEQFF.

Ten or more counts support this clonotype. The chain couples TRBV7-2 to TRBJ1-2; maybe TRBD1 (5 bases). Looked up from germline, CDR1 is SGHTA and CDR2 is FQGNSA. The CDR3 spans 14 residues. Between the trimmed V and J ends, which lost 7 bases and 1 base, there was a span of 13 bases. CDR3 sequence: CASKFRDRNYGYTF. CDR3 sequence (DNA): TGTGCCAGCAAGTTCCGGGACCGTAACTATGGCTACACCTTC.

This clonotype turned up a few times. V gene TRBV7-2 combines with J gene TRBJ2-2; D remains ambiguous. V lost 3 bases to trimming and J lost 5 bases, with 13 bases between them. The length of the CDR3 is 15 residues. Germline CDR1 reads SGHTA; CDR2 reads FQGNSA. For the CDR3, the DNA is TGTGCCAGCAGCTTTTCGGTCTACCCGACCGGGGAGCTGTTTTTT. This encodes CASSFSVYPTGELFF. The variable domain in full, with the rest retrieved from reference TRBV7-2 and TRBJ2-2, is GAGVSQSPSNKVTEKGKDVELRCDPISGHTALYWYRQSLGQGLEFLIYFQGNSAPDKSGLPSDRFSAERTGGSVSTLTIQRTQQEDSAVYLCASSFSVYPTGELFFGEGSRLTVL.

This clonotype appeared a few times. The genes are TRBV4-3 and TRBJ2-3; D uncertain. The CDR3 is 15 residues long. Germline CDR1 and CDR2: LGHNA and YSLEER. V lost 2 bases to trimming and J lost 0 bases, with 9 bases between them. The CDR3 coding sequence is TGCGCCAGCAGCCAAAGCTCCAGGAGCACAGATACGCAGTATTTT. Residues: CASSQSSRSTDTQYF.

This clonotype was detected only once. The junction and the germline gene differ at one end; a read error may be behind it. The rearrangement joins TRBV7-2 to TRBJ2-1; 11 positions match TRBD2. Germline CDR1 and CDR2: SGHTA and FQGNSA. The CDR3 covers 13 residues. Written as DNA, the CDR3 is TGTGCCAGCAGCTCCCAGACTAGCGGGGTCCCGGTCTTC. Encoded protein: CASSSQTSGVPVF.

The V and J genes are TRBV3-1 and TRBJ2-2, with D maybe TRBD2 (6 bases). This CDR3 spans 15 amino acids. Trimming removed 0 bases at V and 9 bases at J, with 14 bases between. CDR1 and CDR2 from the germline V gene are LGHDT and YNNKEL (reference sequence). The CDR3 loop is CASSQDRGNSRELFF. The CDR3, as DNA: TGTGCCAGCAGCCAAGATCGGGGGAACAGTAGGGAGCTGTTTTTT.

This clonotype appeared a single time. The chain has TRBV7-6 and TRBJ1-6, with D uncertain. Looked up from germline, CDR1 is SGHVS and CDR2 is FNYEAQ. Trimming removed 5 bases from V and 4 bases from J, with 12 bases in between. There are 15 residues in the CDR3. This chain's CDR3 is CASSTFPDYNSPLHF. The CDR3 region has the DNA TGTGCCAGCAGCACGTTCCCCGATTATAATTCACCCCTCCACTTT.